A single sample gave rise to the 19 T cell receptor beta chains below, sequenced in a study of CD8+CD57+ T cells in acquired aplastic anemia. CDR3 and TCR beta VDJ profiling relied on a genomic DNA template. TCRdb analysed the reads with MiXCR anew, one entry per CDR3 protein. The sample includes about 98,000 distinct CDR3 sequences, around 70% of them seen just once. Patients selected for sequencing had displayed CD8+CD57+ cell expansion by flow cytometry. Sequencing was performed on sorted CD4+, CD8+, or CD8+CD57+ T cells (not recorded which) from PBMCs. The receptors stem from a human donor with aplastic anemia.

CDR3 sequence (DNA): TGTGCCAGCCCGACAGGGGATGGGACTGAAGCTTTCTTT. Translating gives CASPTGDGTEAFF. The V call is TRBV11-1, the J call TRBJ1-1, with TRBD1 matching 8 bases. Germline CDR1 and CDR2: SGHAT and FQDESV (reference sequence). The V gene end was trimmed by 8 bases and the J gene end by 5 bases; junction bases not matched to a gene: 7. The CDR3 is made up of 13 amino acids.

V is TRBV7-3 and J is TRBJ1-1; weak D call: TRBD1 (5 bases). Trimming took off 3 bases at V and 4 bases at J, with 9 bases between the two ends. CDR1 SGHTA and CDR2 FQGTGA come from the germline V gene. This CDR3 comprises 13 residues. In nucleotides, the CDR3 is TGTGCCAGCAGCTTCGGGGGTCCCACTGAAGCTTTCTTT. Its translation: CASSFGGPTEAFF.

This clonotype has more than one count but fewer than ten. The rearrangement joins TRBV2 to TRBJ1-5; D gene unclear. The CDR3 has 12 residues. CDR1 SNHLY and CDR2 FYNNEI come from the germline V gene. Trimming took 5 bases from V and 2 from J, leaving 4 bases between them. CDR3 residues: CASSTGNQPQHF. CDR3 nucleotides: TGTGCCAGCAGTACAGGCAATCAGCCCCAGCATTTT.

This clonotype was seen a handful of times. The chain recombines TRBV7-2 with TRBJ2-4; no clear D gene. CDR1 is SGHTA and CDR2 is FQGNSA in the germline V gene. The V gene lost 4 bases and the J gene lost 7 bases, with 11 bases spanning the gap. This CDR3 region has 13 residues. CDR3 sequence reads: CASSSIGRNIQYF. In nucleotides, the CDR3 is TGTGCCAGCAGCTCCATCGGACGCAACATTCAGTACTTC. The whole variable domain, remainder taken from reference TRBV7-2 and TRBJ2-4, is GAGVSQSPSNKVTEKGKDVELRCDPISGHTALYWYRQSLGQGLEFLIYFQGNSAPDKSGLPSDRFSAERTGGSVSTLTIQRTQQEDSAVYLCASSSIGRNIQYFGAGTRLSVL.

A few counts support this clonotype. The gene calls are TRBV20-1 and TRBJ2-7; 8 bases are a match to TRBD1. Germline V gene lookup returns CDR1 DFQATT and CDR2 SNEGSKA (reference sequence). The junction had 2 bases not matched to a gene; V was cut back by 4 bases and J by 3 bases. The length of the CDR3 is 12 residues. CDR3 residues: CSATGQGYEQYF. The DNA for the CDR3 is TGCAGTGCTACCGGACAGGGCTACGAGCAGTACTTC.

The rearrangement joins TRBV7-8 to TRBJ2-7; D is uncertain. The CDR3 length is 15 residues. Trimming left V 4 bases short and J 0 bases short, with 13 bases between. The germline V gene has CDR1 SGHVS and CDR2 FQNEAQ. The CDR3 reads CASSWTADSSYEQYF. In DNA form, the CDR3 reads TGTGCCAGCAGCTGGACGGCGGATAGCTCCTACGAGCAGTACTTC.

The chain employs TRBV29-1 and TRBJ1-2, with D hard to call. The V end was cut by 4 bases, the J end by 5 bases, with 5 bases between. The CDR3 consists of 10 residues. The germline V gene has CDR1 SQVTM and CDR2 ANQGSEA. CDR3 in amino acids: CSVGRYGYTF. The CDR3 DNA reads TGCAGCGTTGGGAGATATGGCTACACCTTC.

This chain joins TRBV19 and TRBJ1-5; D is possibly TRBD1 (5 bases). CDR3 length: 15 amino acids. V dropped 1 base and J dropped 3 bases, with 10 bases sitting between them. Germline values: CDR1 LNHDA, CDR2 SQIVND (reference sequence). CDR3 loop: CASSIGQRDNQPQHF. The CDR3 coding sequence is TGTGCCAGTAGTATAGGACAGAGAGACAATCAGCCCCAGCATTTT.

This clonotype was observed a single time. The V call is TRBV24-1, the J call TRBJ1-1; D not certain. Germline loops: CDR1 KGHDR, CDR2 SFDVKD. Between the trimmed V and J ends, which lost 3 bases and 2 bases, there was a span of 12 bases. The CDR3 consists of 15 residues. CDR3: CATSDPPTPNTEAFF. DNA for the CDR3: TGTGCCACCAGTGATCCACCGACTCCTAACACTGAAGCTTTCTTT.

The J gene is TRBJ2-1, the V gene TRBV2, with 8 bases that match TRBD1. J was trimmed by 10 bases and V by 11 bases; bases with no gene match: 16. The CDR3 spans 14 residues. Germline V gives CDR1 SNHLY, CDR2 FYNNEI. For the CDR3, the DNA is TGTGCCGGGTCTCTCCACAACAGGGGGTCGGAGCAGTTCTTC. Its translation: CAGSLHNRGSEQFF.

This chain uses TRBV20-1 with TRBJ2-1; 9 bases agree with TRBD2. The germline V gene encodes CDR1 DFQATT and CDR2 SNEGSKA (reference sequence). CDR3 size: 14 residues. Trimming took 7 bases from V and 8 from J; bases not matched to a gene: 12. CDR3 amino acids: CSVLGGLAVHEQFF. The CDR3 DNA follows: TGCAGTGTTCTAGGGGGACTAGCTGTCCATGAGCAGTTCTTC.

The chain joins TRBV20-1 to TRBJ2-2; TRBD1 aligns across 9 bases. The CDR3 has 19 residues. Trimming cost V 6 bases and J 1 base; bases outside gene matches: 18. CDR1 and CDR2 (germline): DFQATT, SNEGSKA (reference sequence). CDR3 region: CSAPPLNRGPGLNTGELFF. CDR3 bases: TGCAGTGCCCCACCCTTGAACAGGGGGCCAGGCCTGAACACCGGGGAGCTGTTTTTT.

The rearrangement links TRBV10-3 to TRBJ2-7, with 9 positions matching TRBD2. Germline-derived CDR1 and CDR2 are ENHRY and SYGVKD. V dropped 2 bases and J dropped 2; count of bases not matched to a gene: 4. The CDR3 is 15 residues long. This chain's CDR3 is CAISERLADAYEQYF. CDR3 nucleotides: TGTGCCATCAGTGAGCGACTAGCGGACGCCTACGAGCAGTACTTC.

V gene TRBV6-1 combines with J gene TRBJ2-7; the D gene is possibly TRBD2 (6 bases). This CDR3 contains 15 residues. The V and J ends lost 6 bases and 3 bases respectively, with 18 bases between them. Germline CDR1 reads MNHNS; CDR2 reads SASEGT. In nucleotides, the CDR3 is TGTGCCAGCAGCCTCAGACTTGGAGGGCACTACGAGCAGTACTTC. It translates to CASSLRLGGHYEQYF.

V and J are TRBV2 and TRBJ2-1, with TRBD2 matching over 15 bases. CDR1 is SNHLY and CDR2 is FYNNEI in the germline V gene. This CDR3 contains 15 residues. The trim removed 6 bases at V and 12 bases at J, leaving 9 bases unmatched. The CDR3 loop is CASSPGTSGGRAQFF. The CDR3, as DNA: TGTGCCAGCAGCCCCGGGACTAGCGGGGGGCGGGCGCAGTTCTTC.

The J gene is TRBJ2-7, the V gene TRBV2, with TRBD1 as a possible D gene (5 bases). The better agreement between TRBJ2-5 and the DNA end casts doubt on the J call. The CDR3 is 14 residues long. In germline, CDR1 is SNHLY, CDR2 FYNNEI. The CDR3 nucleotides read TGTGCCAGCACCGTAGGCAGGGCCCAAGAGACCCAGTACTTC. This gives the protein CASTVGRAQETQYF.

The chain employs TRBV7-9 and TRBJ2-1; D remains unclear. Germline V gene sequence: CDR1 SEHNR, CDR2 FQNEAQ (reference sequence). Deletions cut 7 bases from V and 7 bases from J, with 8 bases between. This CDR3 is 11 amino acids long. The CDR3 DNA follows: TGTGCCAGCACCCTCGAGAATGAGCAGTTCTTC. Its translation: CASTLENEQFF.

This clonotype appeared a few times. The chain has TRBV19 and TRBJ2-6, with D perhaps matching TRBD2 (6 bases). Trimming took off 3 bases at V and 6 bases at J, with 12 bases between the two ends. CDR1 is LNHDA and CDR2 is SQIVND in the germline V gene (reference sequence). CDR3 length equals 15 residues. This chain's CDR3 is CASSMAGLEANVLTF. For the CDR3, the DNA is TGTGCCAGTAGTATGGCGGGGCTAGAGGCCAACGTCCTGACTTTC.

The chain has TRBV24-1 and TRBJ2-5; possibly TRBD1 or TRBD2 for D (6 bases each). The V gene's germline CDR1 is KGHDR and CDR2 SFDVKD. With 4 bases removed from V and 4 bases from J, the gap between germline ends came to 9 bases. This CDR3 region has 13 residues. CDR3 protein: CATSDPGAETQYF. DNA for the CDR3: TGTGCCACCAGTGACCCGGGGGCAGAGACCCAGTACTTC.